Listed here are 17 T cell receptor beta chains from one sample, sequenced in a study of regulatory T cells in long-lasting Graves disease. Time point specified: newly diagnosed GD, antithyroid drugs for less than 3 months. Generation of the TCR library employed RNA extracted from PBMCs. Libraries of TCR beta came from iRepertoire HTBI primers plus Arm-PCR of CDR3 regions. TCRdb reprocessed the multiplex PCR reads with MiXCR, giving one entry per CDR3 protein. The repertoire holds about half a million distinct CDR3 sequences, around 13% seen once, with 8% to 10% in the top ten. These records were also assigned to another study, of T cells in Graves' hyperthyroidism and ophthalmopathy.

The starting material was peripheral blood mononuclear cells (PBMCs), obtained at new diagnosis, from a patient treated with antithyroid drugs. These receptors were obtained from a woman aged 25 to 39 with Graves disease.

The table lists this clonotype with many counts. The chain links TRBV27 to TRBJ2-1, with TRBD2 matching 8 bases. Germline CDR1 MNHEY, CDR2 SMNVEV (reference sequence). V lost 6 bases, J lost 10 bases, and 14 bases stayed unmatched. The CDR3 is 15 amino acids. CDR3 residues: CASSIAGSLRGEQFF. The CDR3 nucleotides are TGTGCCAGCAGCATAGCGGGATCTCTCCGGGGGGAGCAGTTCTTC.

There are many counts of this clonotype. The chain combines TRBV6-4 with TRBJ2-1; no clear D gene. V was shortened by 5 bases and J by 2 bases, with 13 bases between the two germline ends. There are 15 residues in the CDR3. Per germline, CDR1 MRHNA and CDR2 SNTAGT. CDR3 protein: CASSRSGETYNEQFF. CDR3 DNA: TGTGCCAGCAGTCGGTCAGGTGAAACCTACAATGAGCAGTTCTTC.

This clonotype was found many times. The chain has TRBV6-2 or TRBV6-3 and TRBJ2-5, with 11 bases lining up with TRBD2. The CDR3 runs to 13 residues. The germline gives CDR1 MNHEY, CDR2 SVGEGT. This chain's CDR3 is CAAGTSGPGTQYF. CDR3 sequence (DNA): TGTGCGGCGGGGACTAGCGGTCCGGGGACCCAGTACTTC.

There are many counts of this clonotype. The rearrangement joins TRBV12-3 or TRBV12-4 to TRBJ1-2; D gene ambiguous. With 0 bases removed from V and 2 bases from J, the gap between germline ends came to 10 bases. CDR3 length equals 15 residues. In DNA, the CDR3 is TGTGCCAGCAGTTTAGCATCGCAGGCGAACTATGGCTACACCTTC. Translating gives CASSLASQANYGYTF.

A few counts support this clonotype. A much larger clone sits a single nucleotide away, making a read error possible. This CDR3 is missing its conserved last phenylalanine or tryptophan, likely due to a read error. J is TRBJ2-5 and V is TRBV12-3 or TRBV12-4; D unclear. Trimming stripped 8 bases from V and 4 bases from J, with 11 bases between. The CDR3 runs to 12 residues. CDR3 in DNA: TGTGCCAGCTCCGCCTCAACAGAGACCCAGTACCTC. Translated, it gives CASSASTETQYL.

This clonotype was observed many times. The gene calls are TRBV2 and TRBJ2-3, with D perhaps TRBD1 (5 bases). CDR1 and CDR2 (germline): SNHLY, FYNNEI. This CDR3 contains 15 residues. Trimming left V 7 bases short and J 0 bases short, with 14 bases between. The CDR3 loop is CASNPDSLSTDTQYF. CDR3 DNA: TGTGCCAGCAACCCCGACAGTTTGAGCACAGATACGCAGTATTTT.

V usage is TRBV7-9 and J usage is TRBJ1-1; D remains ambiguous. V dropped 5 bases and J dropped 5 bases, with 12 bases sitting between them. The germline V gene encodes CDR1 SEHNR and CDR2 FQNEAQ (reference sequence). The CDR3 is 13 amino acids. Written as DNA, the CDR3 is TGTGCCAGCAGCCAAAACCAGTGGACTGAAGCTTTCTTT. Protein product: CASSQNQWTEAFF.

This clonotype has at least ten counts. The chain carries TRBV30 and TRBJ1-2; possible D gene TRBD1, 5 bases. Germline-derived CDR1 and CDR2 are GTSNPN and SVGIG (reference sequence). V lost 1 base, J lost 7 bases, and 16 bases lay in between. CDR3 length: 14 residues. The CDR3 reads CAWSDPVRGSGYTF. The CDR3 region has the DNA TGTGCCTGGAGTGATCCCGTGAGGGGATCTGGCTACACCTTC.

This rearrangement joins TRBV14 to TRBJ2-4; D is unclear. The V end lost 0 bases, the J end lost 6 bases, and 3 bases lay between the germline ends. Germline values: CDR1 SGHDN, CDR2 FVKESK. This CDR3 is 12 amino acids long. The DNA for the CDR3 is TGTGCCAGCAGCCAAGACAGAAACATTCAGTACTTC. The encoded protein is CASSQDRNIQYF. Full variable domain (missing parts from reference TRBV14 and TRBJ2-4): EAGVTQFPSHSVIEKGQTVTLRCDPISGHDNLYWYRRVMGKEIKFLLHFVKESKQDESGMPNNRFLAERTGGTYSTLKVQPAELEDSGVYFCASSQDRNIQYFGAGTRLSVL.

This clonotype was recorded many times. This rearrangement joins TRBV3-1 to TRBJ1-2, with D unresolved. The germline CDR1 and CDR2 sequences are LGHDT and YNNKEL (reference sequence). The V and J ends lost 4 bases and 0 bases respectively, with 6 bases between them. The CDR3 has 13 residues. The CDR3 DNA follows: TGTGCCAGCAGCCCCAGTGCTAACTATGGCTACACCTTC. Translated: CASSPSANYGYTF. Based on the CDR3 plus reference TRBV3-1 and TRBJ1-2, the full variable domain is DTAVSQTPKYLVTQMGNDKSIKCEQNLGHDTMYWYKQDSKKFLKIMFSYNNKELIINETVPNRFSPKSPDKAHLNLHINSLELGDSAVYFCASSPSANYGYTFGSGTRLTVV.

A note on this clonotype: With a much larger clone just one base away, this may be a read error. The chain uses TRBV6-1 and TRBJ2-1; perhaps D is TRBD1 or TRBD2 (8 bases each). Germline values: CDR1 MNHNS, CDR2 SASEGT. The CDR3 sequence is 19 residues long. Trimming pared 7 bases from V and 7 bases from J, leaving 32 bases between. CDR3 region: CASIYRDRFSAGGENEQFF. CDR3 DNA sequence: TGTGCCAGCATATACCGGGACAGGTTCTCGGCGGGAGGCGAAAATGAGCAGTTCTTC.

This clonotype was seen just once. The rearrangement links TRBV25-1 to TRBJ1-1; 8 nucleotides align to TRBD1. The junction had 13 bases not matched to a gene; V was cut back by 5 bases and J by 14 bases. The CDR3 consists of 13 residues. Germline V gene sequence: CDR1 MGHDK, CDR2 SYGVNS. The CDR3 loop is CASSPTQGGWGFF. CDR3 bases: TGTGCCAGCAGTCCGACACAGGGGGGTTGGGGGTTCTTT.

The table lists this clonotype with a few counts. The V call is TRBV7-2, the J call TRBJ2-5; 11 bases are a match to TRBD2. The germline V gene has CDR1 SGHTA and CDR2 FQGNSA. This CDR3 has 17 residues. Losses at the gene ends were 6 bases for V and 7 bases for J; bases not matched to a gene: 16. The CDR3 loop reads CASSYSLLAGGRGTQYF. The CDR3 bases are TGTGCCAGCAGTTACAGTCTATTAGCGGGAGGGCGTGGGACCCAGTACTTC.

This clonotype has at least ten counts. This chain joins TRBV28 and TRBJ2-7; weak D call: TRBD2 (5 bases). CDR3 size: 14 residues. The V end was cut by 2 bases, the J end by 3 bases, with 11 bases between. CDR1 MDHEN and CDR2 SYDVKM come from the germline V gene. The CDR3 loop reads CASSLLAGNYEQYF. The CDR3 DNA reads as TGTGCCAGCAGTTTACTCGCGGGCAACTACGAGCAGTACTTC.

This clonotype appeared a few times. The gene calls are TRBV19 and TRBJ2-7; 14 nucleotides agree with TRBD2. The CDR3 is 15 residues long. V lost 8 bases, J lost 5 bases, and 8 bases stayed unmatched. CDR1 is LNHDA, CDR2 SQIVND, per germline (reference sequence). The CDR3 DNA follows: TGTGCCAGTGGAGGGACTAGCGGGAGTGTCCACGAGCAGTACTTC. It encodes CASGGTSGSVHEQYF.

This clonotype appeared many times. V usage is TRBV2 and J usage is TRBJ2-7; possibly TRBD1 for D (6 bases). CDR3 length equals 15 residues. Germline-derived CDR1 and CDR2 are SNHLY and FYNNEI. Between the trimmed V and J ends, which lost 8 bases and 9 bases, there was a span of 26 bases. The DNA for the CDR3 is TGTGCCAGCCACGCTACAACAGGACAGAGCTTAAGGCAGTACTTC. This encodes CASHATTGQSLRQYF. The full variable domain, its missing parts supplied by reference TRBV2 and TRBJ2-7, is EPEVTQTPSHQVTQMGQEVILRCVPISNHLYFYWYRQILGQKVEFLVSFYNNEISEKSEIFDDQFSVERPDGSNFTLKIRSTKLEDSAMYFCASHATTGQSLRQYFGPGTRLTVT.

This clonotype has a count of ten or more. The chain joins TRBV6-2 or TRBV6-3 to TRBJ1-1; D is undetermined. The CDR3 has 13 residues. The V end lost 7 bases, the J end lost 7 bases, and 16 bases lay between the germline ends. Per the germline V gene, CDR1 is MNHEY and CDR2 is SVGEGT. The CDR3 protein is CASTDTVSHEAFF. The DNA for the CDR3 is TGTGCCAGCACCGACACGGTTTCGCATGAAGCTTTCTTT.